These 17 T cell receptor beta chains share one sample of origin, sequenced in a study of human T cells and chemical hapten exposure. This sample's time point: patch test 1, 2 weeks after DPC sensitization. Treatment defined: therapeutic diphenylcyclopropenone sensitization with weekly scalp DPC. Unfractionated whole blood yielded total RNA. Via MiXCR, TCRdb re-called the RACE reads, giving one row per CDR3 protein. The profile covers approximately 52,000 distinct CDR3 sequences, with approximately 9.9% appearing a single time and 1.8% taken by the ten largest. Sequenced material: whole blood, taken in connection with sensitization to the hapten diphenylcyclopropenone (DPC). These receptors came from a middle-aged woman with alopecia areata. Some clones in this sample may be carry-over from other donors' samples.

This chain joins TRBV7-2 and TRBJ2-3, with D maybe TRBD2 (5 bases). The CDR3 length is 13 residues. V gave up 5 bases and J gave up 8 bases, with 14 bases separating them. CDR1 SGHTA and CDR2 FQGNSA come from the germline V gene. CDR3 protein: CASSPAERTTQYF. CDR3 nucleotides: TGTGCCAGCAGCCCAGCGGAGAGGACTACGCAGTATTTT.

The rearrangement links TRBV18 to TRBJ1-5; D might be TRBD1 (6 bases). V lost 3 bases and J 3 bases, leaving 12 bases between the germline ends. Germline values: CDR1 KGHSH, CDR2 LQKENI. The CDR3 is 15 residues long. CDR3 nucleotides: TGTGCCAGCTCACCCCAGGACAGCCACAATCAGCCCCAGCATTTT. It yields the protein CASSPQDSHNQPQHF. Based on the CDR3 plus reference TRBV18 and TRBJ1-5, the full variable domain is NAGVMQNPRHLVRRRGQEARLRCSPMKGHSHVYWYRQLPEEGLKFMVYLQKENIIDESGMPKERFSAEFPKEGPSILRIQQVVRGDSAAYFCASSPQDSHNQPQHFGDGTRLSIL.

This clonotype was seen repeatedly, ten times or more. CDR3 in DNA: TGTGCCAGCAGCTCCGACGGATCCTATTCACCCCTCCACTTT. It is translated as CASSSDGSYSPLHF. The chain links TRBV27 to TRBJ1-6; D is unclear. V lost 6 bases and J lost 8, with 14 bases in between. The CDR3 is made up of 14 amino acids. Per germline, CDR1 MNHEY and CDR2 SMNVEV (reference sequence).

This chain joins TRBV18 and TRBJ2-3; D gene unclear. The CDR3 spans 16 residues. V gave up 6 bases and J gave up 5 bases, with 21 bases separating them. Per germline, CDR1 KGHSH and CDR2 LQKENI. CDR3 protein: CASSPPPLEFGDTQYF. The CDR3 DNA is TGTGCCAGCTCGCCCCCCCCTCTGGAATTTGGAGATACGCAGTATTTT.

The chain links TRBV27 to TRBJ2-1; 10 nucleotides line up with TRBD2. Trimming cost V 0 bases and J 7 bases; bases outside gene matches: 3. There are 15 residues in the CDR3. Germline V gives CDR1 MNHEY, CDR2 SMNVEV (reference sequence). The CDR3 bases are TGTGCCAGCAGTTTATCGAGCGGGAGGGGGAATGAGCAGTTCTTC. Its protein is CASSLSSGRGNEQFF.

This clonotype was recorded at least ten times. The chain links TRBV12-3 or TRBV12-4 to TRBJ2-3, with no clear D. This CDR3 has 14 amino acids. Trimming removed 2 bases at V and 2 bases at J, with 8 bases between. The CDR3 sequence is CASSLSAHTDTQYF. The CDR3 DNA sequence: TGTGCCAGCAGTTTAAGCGCCCACACAGATACGCAGTATTTT.

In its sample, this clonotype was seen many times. The CDR3 sequence is CASSYRDSETYNEQFF. CDR3 DNA: TGTGCCAGCAGTTACCGGGACAGCGAAACCTACAATGAGCAGTTCTTC. This chain connects TRBV6-2 or TRBV6-3 to TRBJ2-1; 7 positions agree with TRBD1. Losses at the gene ends were 2 bases for V and 2 bases for J; bases not matched to a gene: 6. CDR3 length: 16 amino acids. Germline CDR1 and CDR2: MNHEY and SVGEGT.

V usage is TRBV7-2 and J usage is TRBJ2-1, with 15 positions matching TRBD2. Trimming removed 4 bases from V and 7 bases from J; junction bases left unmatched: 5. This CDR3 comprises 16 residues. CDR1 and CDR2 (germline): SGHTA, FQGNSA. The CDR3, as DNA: TGTGCCAGCAGCTACGGACTAGCGGGGGGGTCGAATGAGCAGTTCTTC. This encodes CASSYGLAGGSNEQFF.

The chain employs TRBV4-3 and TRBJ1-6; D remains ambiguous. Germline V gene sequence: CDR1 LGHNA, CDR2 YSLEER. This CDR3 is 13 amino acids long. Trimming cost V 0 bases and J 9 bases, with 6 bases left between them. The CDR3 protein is CASSQDRVSPLHF. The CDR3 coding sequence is TGCGCCAGCAGCCAAGATAGAGTTTCACCCCTCCACTTT.

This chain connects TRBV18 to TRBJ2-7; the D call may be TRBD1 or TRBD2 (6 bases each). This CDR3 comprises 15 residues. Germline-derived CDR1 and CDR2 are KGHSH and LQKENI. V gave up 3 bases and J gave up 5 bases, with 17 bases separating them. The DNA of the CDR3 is TGTGCCAGCTCACCTCCAGGCAGGGGAGGAGACGAGCAGTACTTC. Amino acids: CASSPPGRGGDEQYF.

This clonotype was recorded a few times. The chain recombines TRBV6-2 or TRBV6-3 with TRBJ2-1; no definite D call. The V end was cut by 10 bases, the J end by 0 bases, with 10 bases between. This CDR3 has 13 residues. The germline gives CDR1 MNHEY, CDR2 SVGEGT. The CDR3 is CATGRSSYNEQFF. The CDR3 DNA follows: TGTGCCACCGGCAGGAGCTCCTACAATGAGCAGTTCTTC.

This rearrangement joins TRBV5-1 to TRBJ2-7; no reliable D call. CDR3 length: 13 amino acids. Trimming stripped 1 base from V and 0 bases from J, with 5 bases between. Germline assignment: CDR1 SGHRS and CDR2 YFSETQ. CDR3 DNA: TGCGCCAGCAGCTTGACTGGCTCCTACGAGCAGTACTTC. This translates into CASSLTGSYEQYF.

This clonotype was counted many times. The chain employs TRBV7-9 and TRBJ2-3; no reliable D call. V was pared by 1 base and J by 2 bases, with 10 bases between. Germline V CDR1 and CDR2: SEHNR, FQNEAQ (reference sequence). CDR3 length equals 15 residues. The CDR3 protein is CASSLDPGFTDTQYF. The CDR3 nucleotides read TGTGCCAGCAGCTTAGACCCAGGCTTCACAGATACGCAGTATTTT.

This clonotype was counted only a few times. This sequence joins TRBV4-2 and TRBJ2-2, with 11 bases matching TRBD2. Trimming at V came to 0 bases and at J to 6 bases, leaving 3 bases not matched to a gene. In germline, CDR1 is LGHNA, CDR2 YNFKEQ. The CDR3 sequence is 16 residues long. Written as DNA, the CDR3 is TGTGCCAGCAGCCAAGATACTAGCGGGAGATCCGGGGAGCTGTTTTTT. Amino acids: CASSQDTSGRSGELFF.

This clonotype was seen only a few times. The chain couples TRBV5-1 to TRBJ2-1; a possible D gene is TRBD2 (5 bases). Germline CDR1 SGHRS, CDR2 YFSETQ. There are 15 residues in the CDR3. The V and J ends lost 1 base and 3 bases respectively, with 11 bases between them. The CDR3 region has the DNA TGCGCCAGCAGCTTGCGGGGTATGCTCTACAATGAGCAGTTCTTC. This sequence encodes CASSLRGMLYNEQFF.

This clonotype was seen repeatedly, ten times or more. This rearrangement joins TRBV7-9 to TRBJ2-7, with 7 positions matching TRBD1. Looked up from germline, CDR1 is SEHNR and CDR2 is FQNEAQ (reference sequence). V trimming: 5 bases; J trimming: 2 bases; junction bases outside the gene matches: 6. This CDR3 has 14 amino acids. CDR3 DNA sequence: TGTGCCAGCAGCGCTGGACAGGCCACCTACGAGCAGTACTTC. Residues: CASSAGQATYEQYF.

The CDR3 reads CATSPGTGANTGELFF. In DNA form, the CDR3 reads TGTGCCACCAGTCCGGGGACAGGGGCGAACACCGGGGAGCTGTTTTTT. The rearrangement links TRBV24-1 to TRBJ2-2; 10 bases line up with TRBD1. V lost 6 bases to trimming and J lost 0 bases; unmatched junction nucleotides: 3. Germline V gene lookup returns CDR1 KGHDR and CDR2 SFDVKD. CDR3 length: 16 residues.